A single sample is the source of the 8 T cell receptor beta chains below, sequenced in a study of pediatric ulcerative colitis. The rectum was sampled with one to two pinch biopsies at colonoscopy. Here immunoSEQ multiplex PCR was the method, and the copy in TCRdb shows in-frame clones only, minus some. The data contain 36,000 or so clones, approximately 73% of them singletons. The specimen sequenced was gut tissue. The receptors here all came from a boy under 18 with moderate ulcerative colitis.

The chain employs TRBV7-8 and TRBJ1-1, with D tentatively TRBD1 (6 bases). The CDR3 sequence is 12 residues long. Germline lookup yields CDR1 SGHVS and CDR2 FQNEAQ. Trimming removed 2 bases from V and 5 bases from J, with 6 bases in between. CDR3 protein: CASSLRGTEAFF. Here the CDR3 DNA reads TGTGCCAGCAGCTTAAGGGGGACTGAAGCTTTCTTT.

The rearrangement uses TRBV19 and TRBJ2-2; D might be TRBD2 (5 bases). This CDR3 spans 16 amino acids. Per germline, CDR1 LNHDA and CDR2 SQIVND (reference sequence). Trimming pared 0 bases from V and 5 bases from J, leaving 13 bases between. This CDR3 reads CASSIDLEGWTGELFF. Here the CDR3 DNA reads TGTGCCAGTAGTATAGATCTTGAGGGTTGGACCGGGGAGCTGTTTTTT.

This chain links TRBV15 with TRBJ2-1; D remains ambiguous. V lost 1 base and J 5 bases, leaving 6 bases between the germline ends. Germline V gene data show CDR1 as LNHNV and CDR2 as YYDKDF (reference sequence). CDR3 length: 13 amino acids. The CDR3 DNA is TGTGCCACCAGCAGAGTATCGAACAATGAGCAGTTCTTC. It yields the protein CATSRVSNNEQFF.

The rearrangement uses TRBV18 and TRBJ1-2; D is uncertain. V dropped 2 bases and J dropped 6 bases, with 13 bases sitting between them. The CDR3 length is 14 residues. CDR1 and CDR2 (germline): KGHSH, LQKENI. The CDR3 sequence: CASSPVVGLDGYTF. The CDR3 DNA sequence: TGTGCCAGCTCACCAGTCGTGGGTCTGGATGGCTACACCTTC.

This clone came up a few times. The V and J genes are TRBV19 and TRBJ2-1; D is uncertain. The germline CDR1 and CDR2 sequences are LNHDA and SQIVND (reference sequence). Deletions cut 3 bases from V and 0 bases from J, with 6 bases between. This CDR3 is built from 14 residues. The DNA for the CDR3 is TGTGCCAGTAGTATCACAGACTCCTACAATGAGCAGTTCTTC. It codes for CASSITDSYNEQFF.

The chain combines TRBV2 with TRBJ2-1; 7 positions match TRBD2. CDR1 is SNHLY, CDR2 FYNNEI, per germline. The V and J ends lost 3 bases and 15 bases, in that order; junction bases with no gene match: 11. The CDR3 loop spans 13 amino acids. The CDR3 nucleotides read TGTGCCAGCAGTGAGGGGGACTACCGGTCCACGTTCTTC. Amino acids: CASSEGDYRSTFF.

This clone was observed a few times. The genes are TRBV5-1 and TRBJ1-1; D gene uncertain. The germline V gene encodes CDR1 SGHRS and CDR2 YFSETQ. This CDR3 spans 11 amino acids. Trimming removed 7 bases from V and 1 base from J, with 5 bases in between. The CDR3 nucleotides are TGCGCCAGCTGGGGGAACACTGAAGCTTTCTTT. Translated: CASWGNTEAFF.

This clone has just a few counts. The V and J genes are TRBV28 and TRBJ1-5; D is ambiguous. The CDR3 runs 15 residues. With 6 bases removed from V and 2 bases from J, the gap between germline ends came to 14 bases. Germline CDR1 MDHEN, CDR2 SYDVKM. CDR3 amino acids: CASSPDGEGNQPQHF. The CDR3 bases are TGTGCCAGCAGCCCCGACGGGGAGGGCAATCAGCCCCAGCATTTT.